These 20 T cell receptor beta chains came from one sample sequenced in a study of T cell clones after liver transplantation. Libraries were prepared by immunoSEQ multiplex PCR; TCRdb keeps only in-frame clonotypes and omits some of them. The sample lists around 51,000 clones, roughly nine tenths occurring once. Sequencing used CD8+ T cells from blood, obtained 12 months after liver transplant. The receptors come from a human patient who received a liver transplant. A share of the T cells may be of graft donor origin.

This clone occurred once. The chain employs TRBV7-8 and TRBJ1-1, with D maybe TRBD1 (6 bases). The germline CDR1 and CDR2 sequences are SGHVS and FQNEAQ. Between the trimmed V and J ends, which lost 1 base and 4 bases, there was a span of 16 bases. This CDR3 is 16 amino acids long. The CDR3 DNA is TGTGCCAGCAGCTTAGAGGGGGGGGGCGCGAGCACTGAAGCTTTCTTT. Translating it yields CASSLEGGGASTEAFF.

This clone was observed a handful of times. This rearrangement joins TRBV27 to TRBJ2-5; TRBD2 aligns across 8 bases. The germline V gene encodes CDR1 MNHEY and CDR2 SMNVEV (reference sequence). V lost 6 bases, J lost 5 bases, and 8 bases stayed unmatched. CDR3 length: 14 residues. CDR3 sequence reads: CASSPGGSSETQYF. The CDR3, as DNA: TGTGCCAGCAGCCCGGGGGGGAGTTCCGAGACCCAGTACTTC.

The V gene is TRBV5-1, the J gene TRBJ2-7, with D maybe TRBD2 (5 bases). Germline assignment: CDR1 SGHRS and CDR2 YFSETQ. V shed 0 bases and J shed 2 bases, with 12 bases lying between them. The CDR3 has 15 amino acids. CDR3 sequence: CASSLAGSVTYEQYF. DNA of the CDR3: TGCGCCAGCAGCTTGGCCGGTAGCGTTACCTACGAGCAGTACTTC.

The chain employs TRBV19 and TRBJ2-7, with 7 bases matching TRBD2. CDR3 length equals 17 residues. V shed 6 bases and J 3 bases; nucleotides not matched to a gene: 17. The germline V gene encodes CDR1 LNHDA and CDR2 SQIVND (reference sequence). This chain's CDR3 is CASSPKSGTGPFYEQYF. CDR3 sequence (DNA): TGTGCCAGTAGCCCAAAAAGCGGGACCGGCCCTTTCTACGAGCAGTACTTC.

The CDR3 DNA sequence: TGTGCCAGCAGCTTGATGGGCGGGGACACCTTC. This sequence encodes CASSLMGGDTF. The rearrangement uses TRBV7-9 and TRBJ1-2; D remains ambiguous. CDR1 is SEHNR, CDR2 FQNEAQ, per germline (reference sequence). Trimming took off 3 bases at V and 12 bases at J, with 11 bases between the two ends. The CDR3 is 11 residues long.

This clone occurred a few times. V gene TRBV7-9 combines with J gene TRBJ1-2, with D tentatively TRBD1 (5 bases). The V end was cut by 5 bases, the J end by 0 bases, with 16 bases between. This CDR3 region has 16 residues. Germline V lookup: CDR1 SEHNR, CDR2 FQNEAQ (reference sequence). As DNA, the CDR3 is TGTGCCAGCAGCACACAGCAGGACAAGACTAACTATGGCTACACCTTC. Translated, it gives CASSTQQDKTNYGYTF.

Turning to this clone: This specimen includes other DNA sequences encoding the same CDR3. This sequence joins TRBV5-1 and TRBJ2-1, with 9 bases identical to TRBD2. CDR3 length equals 14 residues. The trim removed 5 bases at V and 2 bases at J, leaving 2 bases unmatched. Germline CDR1 and CDR2: SGHRS and YFSETQ. CDR3 bases: TGCGCCAGCAGTAGCGGGGGCACCTACAATGAGCAGTTCTTC. Encoded protein: CASSSGGTYNEQFF.

This clone appeared a few times. At the DNA level, this CDR3 is encoded by other sequences in the same sample as well. This chain connects TRBV27 to TRBJ2-7, with TRBD2 matching over 16 bases. Germline CDR1 MNHEY, CDR2 SMNVEV (reference sequence). The CDR3 totals 17 residues. The ends lost 8 bases at V and 9 bases at J; junction bases unmatched: 16. The DNA for the CDR3 is TGTGCCAGCGGTCGGGGACTAGCGGGAGGGGGCCATTGGGGGCAGTACTTC. Residues: CASGRGLAGGGHWGQYF.

The DNA for the CDR3 is TGTGCCAGCAGCCATTACGAAAGTCTAGCTCTCACAGATACGCAGTATTTT. Encoded protein: CASSHYESLALTDTQYF. The V and J genes are TRBV28 and TRBJ2-3, with D possibly TRBD2 on 5 matching bases. V was trimmed by 6 bases and J by 2 bases, leaving 21 bases between them. This CDR3 spans 17 amino acids. Germline V lookup: CDR1 MDHEN, CDR2 SYDVKM.

The chain carries TRBV27 and TRBJ2-5, with D possibly being TRBD2 (6 bases). Germline values: CDR1 MNHEY, CDR2 SMNVEV (reference sequence). V was clipped by 5 bases and J by 6 bases, with 19 bases between them. This CDR3 contains 15 residues. The CDR3 loop is CASSPIRERVKTQYF. Here the CDR3 DNA reads TGTGCCAGCAGTCCTATCAGGGAGCGGGTGAAGACCCAGTACTTC.

This sequence joins TRBV5-6 and TRBJ2-5, with D unresolved. CDR3 length: 15 amino acids. Deletions cut 3 bases from V and 1 base from J, with 13 bases between. Germline values: CDR1 SGHDT, CDR2 YYEEEE. The CDR3, as DNA: TGTGCCAGCAGCTCGGACGTCAGATTCCAAGAGACCCAGTACTTC. Its protein is CASSSDVRFQETQYF.

This clone was counted once. The genes are TRBV28 and TRBJ1-1; D gene ambiguous. The germline CDR1 and CDR2 sequences are MDHEN and SYDVKM. The CDR3 has 13 residues. V lost 3 bases to trimming and J lost 10 bases, with 15 bases between them. The CDR3 bases are TGTGCCAGCAGTTTGGCGAGACGGAGTGGAGCTTTCTTT. Its protein is CASSLARRSGAFF. Combining the CDR3 with reference TRBV28 and TRBJ1-1 gives the whole variable domain DVKVTQSSRYLVKRTGEKVFLECVQDMDHENMFWYRQDPGLGLRLIYFSYDVKMKEKGDIPEGYSVSREKKERFSLILESASTNQTSMYLCASSLARRSGAFFGQGTRLTVV.

V gene TRBV6-1 combines with J gene TRBJ1-5; unclear D gene. The CDR3 spans 14 residues. Trimming shortened V by 2 bases and J by 1 base, and 6 bases separated the two germline ends. Germline values: CDR1 MNHNS, CDR2 SASEGT. The CDR3 protein is CASSEMGSNQPQHF. CDR3 nucleotide sequence: TGTGCCAGCAGTGAAATGGGAAGCAATCAGCCCCAGCATTTT.

The chain recombines TRBV7-8 with TRBJ1-2; D remains unclear. The germline V gene encodes CDR1 SGHVS and CDR2 FQNEAQ. CDR3 length: 19 amino acids. V was cut by 5 bases and J by 0 bases, with 25 bases left in between. In DNA form, the CDR3 reads TGTGCCAGCAGCATATTAGGATCACCTCTAGACGAAACTAACTATGGCTACACCTTC. This codes for CASSILGSPLDETNYGYTF.

The V gene is TRBV4-1, the J gene TRBJ2-7; 8 bases fit TRBD2. Germline CDR1 reads MGHRA; CDR2 reads YSYEKL. V lost 3 bases to trimming and J lost 3 bases; unmatched junction nucleotides: 7. The CDR3 length is 15 residues. CDR3 residues: CASSQPVAGGYEQYF. CDR3 sequence (DNA): TGCGCCAGCAGCCAGCCCGTGGCGGGGGGCTACGAGCAGTACTTC.

CDR3 residues: CASSQDINPGNTIYF. DNA of the CDR3: TGCGCCAGCAGCCAAGATATCAACCCAGGAAACACCATATATTTT. The V and J genes are TRBV4-1 and TRBJ1-3; no definite D call. The CDR3 has 15 amino acids. Germline values: CDR1 MGHRA, CDR2 YSYEKL. Trimming cost V 0 bases and J 4 bases, with 10 bases left between them.

The chain links TRBV5-4 to TRBJ2-1; D is ambiguous. CDR1 and CDR2 (germline): SGHNT, YYREEE (reference sequence). Deletions cut 4 bases from V and 5 bases from J, with 16 bases between. The CDR3 sequence is 15 residues long. In DNA form, the CDR3 reads TGTGCCAGCAGCCAAGACTCCTTTTACAACAATGAGCAGTTCTTC. Translating it yields CASSQDSFYNNEQFF.

A few counts support this clone. The rearrangement uses TRBV11-2 and TRBJ1-2; D possibly corresponds to TRBD1 (5 bases). The CDR3 sequence is 15 residues long. The V gene lost 1 base and the J gene lost 4 bases, with 13 bases spanning the gap. From germline, CDR1 is SGHAT and CDR2 FQNNGV. The CDR3 region is CASSLGGTRGYGYTF. Written as DNA, the CDR3 is TGTGCCAGCAGCTTAGGTGGCACTAGGGGCTATGGCTACACCTTC.

V usage is TRBV27 and J usage is TRBJ1-4; 8 nucleotides agree with TRBD1. V trimming: 1 base; J trimming: 8 bases; junction bases outside the gene matches: 12. The V gene's germline CDR1 is MNHEY and CDR2 SMNVEV (reference sequence). The CDR3 has 17 residues. The CDR3 protein is CASSLWAGGFGREKLFF. CDR3 sequence (DNA): TGTGCCAGCAGTTTATGGGCAGGGGGCTTTGGGAGGGAAAAACTGTTTTTT.

The V gene is TRBV11-2, the J gene TRBJ2-6; D unresolved. Germline loops: CDR1 SGHAT, CDR2 FQNNGV. V gave up 5 bases and J gave up 0 bases, with 5 bases separating them. This CDR3 has 14 residues. The CDR3 bases are TGTGCCAGCAGCCCAAACTCTGGGGCCAACGTCCTGACTTTC. Encoded protein: CASSPNSGANVLTF.